Presented here are 20 T cell receptor beta chains from one specimen sequenced in a study of T cells after yellow fever vaccination (dated by TCRdb to between 2018 and 2021). Explained via the paper, the treatment or condition label denotes: live attenuated yellow fever vaccine strain. Library prep was done by 5' RACE. TCRdb lists the instrument as Illumina NovaSeq 6000. TCRdb trimmed the raw reads at Q25, called clones with MiXCR and kept productive beta chains. Each CDR3 protein appears once, grouped with its most common genes and DNA. This sample is represented by about 220,000 distinct CDR3 sequences; roughly 3% of them were singletons. 3.2% of the sample goes to the ten largest clones. Sequences were derived from CD4+ T cells sorted from PBMCs, sampled 10 days after the yellow fever booster vaccination. These TCRs come from a young man who received the YFV17D yellow fever vaccine.

This clonotype was detected ten times or more. The V gene is TRBV5-4, the J gene TRBJ2-1; tentative D call: TRBD2 (6 bases). The CDR3 consists of 14 residues. Germline V gene sequence: CDR1 SGHNT, CDR2 YYREEE (reference sequence). The germline V and J ends were trimmed by 4 bases and 7 bases, with 15 bases remaining between them. The CDR3 nucleotides are TGTGCCAGCAGCCTCCGGGACTTCTGGAATGAGCAGTTCTTC. Translated: CASSLRDFWNEQFF. Full variable domain (remainder filled in from reference TRBV5-4 and TRBJ2-1): ETGVTQSPTHLIKTRGQQVTLRCSSQSGHNTVSWYQQALGQGPQFIFQYYREEENGRGNFPPRFSGLQFPNYSSELNVNALELDDSALYLCASSLRDFWNEQFFGPGTRLTVL.

The chain couples TRBV20-1 to TRBJ1-1; a weak D match, TRBD1 (5 bases). CDR3 length: 14 residues. Germline values: CDR1 DFQATT, CDR2 SNEGSKA (reference sequence). V was clipped by 0 bases and J by 4 bases, with 12 bases between them. DNA of the CDR3: TGCAGTGCTAGAGATCCCAGGGCGGGCACTGAAGCTTTCTTT. This gives the protein CSARDPRAGTEAFF.

This clonotype was seen at least ten times. CDR3 coding DNA: TGTGCCAGCAGCTTCACAAGGGGTGAAAAACTGTTTTTT. Translating gives CASSFTRGEKLFF. The gene calls are TRBV7-2 and TRBJ1-4, with D possibly being TRBD1 (5 bases). The V end was cut by 3 bases, the J end by 7 bases, with 9 bases between. There are 13 residues in the CDR3. Germline CDR1 and CDR2: SGHTA and FQGNSA.

This clonotype was picked up a small number of times. CDR3 sequence: CASRREQGEKLFF. As DNA, the CDR3 is TGTGCCAGCAGACGGGAGCAGGGCGAAAAACTGTTTTTT. The V call is TRBV2, the J call TRBJ1-4; tentative D call: TRBD1 (5 bases). Germline-derived CDR1 and CDR2 are SNHLY and FYNNEI. V gave up 6 bases and J gave up 8 bases, with 13 bases separating them. The CDR3 is 13 residues long. Together with reference TRBV2 and TRBJ1-4, the CDR3 gives the full variable domain: EPEVTQTPSHQVTQMGQEVILRCVPISNHLYFYWYRQILGQKVEFLVSFYNNEISEKSEIFDDQFSVERPDGSNFTLKIRSTKLEDSAMYFCASRREQGEKLFFGSGTQLSVL.

This clonotype was counted ten times or more. The chain joins TRBV27 to TRBJ2-7; D not resolved. Looked up from germline, CDR1 is MNHEY and CDR2 is SMNVEV (reference sequence). CDR3 size: 11 residues. V was cut by 5 bases and J by 1 base, with 3 bases left in between. The CDR3 DNA is TGTGCCAGCAGTCCATCCTACGAGCAGTACGTC. Protein sequence: CASSPSYEQYV.

This clonotype was observed at least ten times. The V gene is TRBV20-1, the J gene TRBJ1-1, with D possibly TRBD1 on 5 matching bases. Between the trimmed V and J ends, which lost 3 bases and 7 bases, there was a span of 12 bases. The CDR3 length is 12 residues. The V gene's germline CDR1 is DFQATT and CDR2 SNEGSKA (reference sequence). The CDR3 reads CSASMPGIEAFF. CDR3 nucleotide sequence: TGCAGTGCTAGCATGCCAGGGATTGAAGCTTTCTTT.

The chain's CDR3 is CASSLALGDRSYNEQFF. The CDR3 DNA reads as TGTGCCAGCAGCTTAGCGCTCGGGGACAGATCCTACAATGAGCAGTTCTTC. This rearrangement joins TRBV11-1 to TRBJ2-1; TRBD1 matches 7 bases. The CDR3 loop spans 17 amino acids. The J segment lost 1 base and the V segment lost 0 bases, leaving 6 bases of the junction unmatched. Germline values: CDR1 SGHAT, CDR2 FQDESV (reference sequence).

The rearrangement joins TRBV5-4 to TRBJ2-7; TRBD2 matches at 9 bases. Germline CDR1 and CDR2: SGHNT and YYREEE (reference sequence). This CDR3 has 16 residues. The J segment lost 0 bases and the V segment lost 0 bases, leaving 4 bases of the junction unmatched. CDR3 region: CASSLGVSGGSYEQYF. The CDR3 bases are TGTGCCAGCAGCTTGGGTGTTAGCGGGGGCTCCTACGAGCAGTACTTC. Full variable domain (remainder filled in from reference TRBV5-4 and TRBJ2-7): ETGVTQSPTHLIKTRGQQVTLRCSSQSGHNTVSWYQQALGQGPQFIFQYYREEENGRGNFPPRFSGLQFPNYSSELNVNALELDDSALYLCASSLGVSGGSYEQYFGPGTRLTVT.

This clonotype was seen only a few times. V gene TRBV20-1 combines with J gene TRBJ1-5; the D is unclear. The length of the CDR3 is 13 residues. Germline V gene sequence: CDR1 DFQATT, CDR2 SNEGSKA (reference sequence). Trimming took off 0 bases at V and 5 bases at J, with 8 bases between the two ends. The CDR3 DNA reads TGCAGTGCTAGAGATGCGGATCATCAGCCCCAGCATTTT. The encoded protein is CSARDADHQPQHF.

This clonotype showed up many times. V is TRBV7-3 and J is TRBJ2-5, with D hard to call. V was pared by 4 bases and J by 5 bases, with 11 bases between. This CDR3 has 13 residues. In germline, CDR1 is SGHTA, CDR2 FQGTGA. Written as DNA, the CDR3 is TGTGCCAGCAGCTCCACGTCCGGGGAGACCCAGTACTTC. This encodes CASSSTSGETQYF.

V gene TRBV10-1 combines with J gene TRBJ2-5; unclear D gene. V was shortened by 3 bases and J by 5 bases, with 7 bases between the two germline ends. The length of the CDR3 is 12 residues. The germline gives CDR1 WNHNN, CDR2 SYGVQD (reference sequence). CDR3 coding DNA: TGCGCCAGCAGTGATAATCTGGAGACCCAGTACTTC. It codes for CASSDNLETQYF.

V and J are TRBV18 and TRBJ1-1; no clear D gene. Germline CDR1 is KGHSH and CDR2 is LQKENI. The CDR3 runs 16 residues. V was cut by 6 bases and J by 0 bases, with 17 bases left in between. The CDR3 DNA follows: TGTGCCAGCTCCTCATCCCCTCCAGCGATGAACACTGAAGCTTTCTTT. This translates into CASSSSPPAMNTEAFF.

This clonotype was counted ten times or more. This chain joins TRBV12-3 or TRBV12-4 and TRBJ2-1; D is undetermined. V was cut by 2 bases and J by 5 bases, with 16 bases left in between. This CDR3 region has 16 residues. The CDR3 region is CASSLRIGWGNNEQFF. DNA for the CDR3: TGTGCCAGCAGTTTAAGAATAGGGTGGGGAAACAATGAGCAGTTCTTC.

This clonotype occurred many times. J is TRBJ2-2 and V is TRBV12-3 or TRBV12-4, with 10 positions matching TRBD1. J lost 4 bases, V lost 7 bases, and 6 bases had no gene match. The CDR3 spans 15 residues. CDR3 sequence reads: CASNPTGGFTGELFF. CDR3 DNA sequence: TGTGCCAGCAACCCGACAGGGGGCTTCACCGGGGAGCTGTTTTTT.

The table lists this clonotype with a few counts. V gene TRBV27 combines with J gene TRBJ2-6; weak D call: TRBD1 (5 bases). Germline V lookup: CDR1 MNHEY, CDR2 SMNVEV (reference sequence). The CDR3 is made up of 17 amino acids. The V end lost 2 bases, the J end lost 0 bases, and 11 bases lay between the germline ends. CDR3 DNA: TGTGCCAGCAGTTTAAGGGGCAGGGACTCTGGGGCCAACGTCCTGACTTTC. Translating gives CASSLRGRDSGANVLTF. The full variable domain, with the rest looked up from reference TRBV27 and TRBJ2-6, is EAQVTQNPRYLITVTGKKLTVTCSQNMNHEYMSWYRQDPGLGLRQIYYSMNVEVTDKGDVPEGYKVSRKEKRNFPLILESPSPNQTSLYFCASSLRGRDSGANVLTFGAGSRLTVL.

The table lists this clonotype with many counts. The chain is built from TRBV7-8 and TRBJ2-5; 8 bases are a match to TRBD2. The length of the CDR3 is 16 residues. V was pared by 5 bases and J by 3 bases, with 11 bases of the junction left unmatched. CDR1 is SGHVS and CDR2 is FQNEAQ in the germline V gene. CDR3 sequence: CASSPKRSSGKETQYF. CDR3 bases: TGTGCCAGCAGCCCTAAGCGGAGTAGCGGGAAAGAGACCCAGTACTTC.

In this sample, this clonotype turned up many times. The chain joins TRBV5-1 to TRBJ2-7, with a possible D match to TRBD1 (5 bases). Germline CDR1 is SGHRS and CDR2 is YFSETQ. The CDR3 runs 11 residues. The V gene lost 5 bases and the J gene lost 5 bases, with 8 bases spanning the gap. CDR3 nucleotide sequence: TGCGCCAGCAGGCTAGGGGACGAGCAGTACTTC. Amino acid sequence: CASRLGDEQYF.

This clonotype was recorded many times. The CDR3 region has the DNA TGTGCCAGCAGCCAAAGACTAACCGGGGAGCTGTTTTTT. Amino acids: CASSQRLTGELFF. The chain uses TRBV14 and TRBJ2-2; D may be TRBD2 (5 bases). Looked up from germline, CDR1 is SGHDN and CDR2 is FVKESK. Between the trimmed V and J ends, which lost 2 bases and 5 bases, there was a span of 6 bases. This CDR3 contains 13 residues.

This clonotype was counted only a few times. The chain is built from TRBV5-1 and TRBJ1-2; D perhaps matches TRBD1 (5 bases). The germline V gene encodes CDR1 SGHRS and CDR2 YFSETQ. The V end lost 2 bases, the J end lost 8 bases, and 19 bases lay between the germline ends. This CDR3 has 15 amino acids. CDR3 nucleotide sequence: TGCGCCAGCAGCTTCACATCCGGGGGTCCGCTCGGCTACACCTTC. Its protein product is CASSFTSGGPLGYTF.

In its sample, this clonotype was seen many times. V usage is TRBV11-2 and J usage is TRBJ2-3, with 7 bases that match TRBD2. V trimming: 5 bases; J trimming: 0 bases; junction bases outside the gene matches: 5. The germline CDR1 and CDR2 sequences are SGHAT and FQNNGV. The CDR3 is made up of 15 amino acids. Here the CDR3 reads CASSPRAGSTDTQYF. In nucleotides, the CDR3 is TGTGCCAGCAGCCCCAGAGCGGGGAGCACAGATACGCAGTATTTT.